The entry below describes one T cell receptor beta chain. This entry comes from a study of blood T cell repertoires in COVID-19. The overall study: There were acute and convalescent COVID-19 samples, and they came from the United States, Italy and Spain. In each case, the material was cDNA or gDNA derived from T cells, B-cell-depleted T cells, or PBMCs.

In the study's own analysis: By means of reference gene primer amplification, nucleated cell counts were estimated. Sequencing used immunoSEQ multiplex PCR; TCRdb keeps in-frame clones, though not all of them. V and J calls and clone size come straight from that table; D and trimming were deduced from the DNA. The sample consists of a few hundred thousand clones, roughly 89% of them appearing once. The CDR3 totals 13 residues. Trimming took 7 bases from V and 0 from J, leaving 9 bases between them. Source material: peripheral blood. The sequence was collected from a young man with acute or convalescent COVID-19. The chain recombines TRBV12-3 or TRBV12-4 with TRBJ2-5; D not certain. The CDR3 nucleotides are TGTGCCAGCACCGCAGGAAACCAAGAGACCCAGTACTTC. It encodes CASTAGNQETQYF.